Listed below are T cell receptor beta chains from one sample, sequenced in a study of T-cell memory formation after mild COVID-19. TCRdb redid the calling of the 5' RACE reads with MiXCR, one entry per CDR3 protein. This sample has fewer than 700,000 distinct CDR3 sequences, with over 15% found just once. Sequencing input: PBMCs or a T cell subset sorted from them (not recorded which). Receptor source: an adult woman who had mild COVID-19 (a few samples of this study predate the infection). Cell type and time point are not known. The CDR3 runs from the conserved cysteine through the conserved F or W. Expanded clones are given a class, and other clones once, few, many or no size at all.

TRBJ2-7	TRBV20-1	-	CSARDGRLAGLPYEQYF
TRBJ2-7	TRBV5-8	-	CASSLNSLLLYYEQYF
TRBJ2-1	TRBV4-3	few	CASSLELAGGGYNEQFF
TRBJ1-2	TRBV10-3	-	CAISESRGVNGYTF
TRBJ2-7	TRBV4-1	many	CASSQGRDGSYEQYF
TRBJ2-3	TRBV4-3	once	CASSQDRDYTDTQYF
TRBJ2-2	TRBV27	-	CASTPILTGELFF
TRBJ2-2	TRBV12-3/TRBV12-4	few	CASSYITGELFF
TRBJ1-2	TRBV9	-	CASSVPGLSGYTF
TRBJ2-3	TRBV7-8	many	CASVRTSTDTQYF
TRBJ2-1	TRBV5-1	many	CASSWDSPYNEQFF
TRBJ1-2	TRBV29-1	many	CSVEWRDTTIYGYTF
TRBJ1-2	TRBV6-1	few	CASSEETGPNYGYTF
TRBJ2-1	TRBV7-2	-	CASSFGTLGNEQFF
TRBJ1-4	TRBV4-3	-	CASSQTSGLEEKLFF
TRBJ2-2	TRBV7-9	few	CASSLLDGGGGTGELFF
TRBJ1-2	TRBV13	-	CASSLRGGPLGYGYTF
TRBJ1-1	TRBV29-1	few	CSVGARLNTEAFF
TRBJ2-1	TRBV4-1	-	CASSQGGTGTGLNEQFF
TRBJ2-7	TRBV5-4	-	CASSWAGETYEQYF
TRBJ1-5	TRBV24-1	-	CATSGSGQGNQPQHF
TRBJ1-5	TRBV12-3/TRBV12-4	-	CASSPDRPGLPQHF
TRBJ2-1	TRBV9	few	CASSVGGREAYNEQFF
TRBJ2-1	TRBV6-6	few	CASSRGQVNEQFF
TRBJ1-1	TRBV7-2	few	CASSLASQPATEAFF
TRBJ2-2	TRBV6-6	-	CASSYGPVGSDNTGELFF
TRBJ2-3	TRBV3-1	-	CASSQDPGGPGDTQYF